This entry lists 29 T cell receptor beta chains sequenced from one sample in a study of T cell changes during pregnancy in multiple sclerosis. Here immunoSEQ multiplex PCR was the method, and the copy in TCRdb shows in-frame clones only, minus some. Here the sample spans 25,000 to 30,000 clones, about 89% being singletons. This material consisted of CD8+ T cells from peripheral blood mononuclear cells, taken after pregnancy. Receptor source: a female donor with multiple sclerosis, enrolled in a pregnancy study.

The genes are TRBV6-5 and TRBJ2-3, with a weak D call TRBD2 (5 bases). Germline assignment: CDR1 MNHEY and CDR2 SVGAGI. The CDR3 has 14 amino acids. Trimming took off 4 bases at V and 2 bases at J, with 10 bases between the two ends. CDR3 DNA: TGTGCCAGCAGTTGGGAGAGCTACACAGATACGCAGTATTTT. Protein: CASSWESYTDTQYF.

J is TRBJ2-3 and V is TRBV13; 10 nucleotides align to TRBD2. V shed 5 bases, J shed 2 bases, and the junction held 7 bases outside the gene matches. The CDR3 sequence is 16 residues long. The germline gives CDR1 PRHDT, CDR2 FYEKMQ (reference sequence). DNA for the CDR3: TGTGCCAGCAGCCCCTGGACTAGCGGATCCACAGATACGCAGTATTTT. As protein: CASSPWTSGSTDTQYF. Variable domain in full (rest from reference TRBV13 and TRBJ2-3): AAGVIQSPRHLIKEKRETATLKCYPIPRHDTVYWYQQGPGQDPQFLISFYEKMQSDKGSIPDRFSAQQFSDYHSELNMSSLELGDSALYFCASSPWTSGSTDTQYFGPGTRLTVL.

The chain employs TRBV4-2 and TRBJ1-2; D unresolved. The CDR3 length is 15 residues. Germline V gene sequence: CDR1 LGHNA, CDR2 YNFKEQ. Between the trimmed V and J ends, which lost 2 bases and 4 bases, there was a span of 14 bases. CDR3 DNA: TGTGCCAGCAGCCAATATACGGGGATCGGCTATGGCTACACCTTC. Amino acids: CASSQYTGIGYGYTF.

J is TRBJ1-1 and V is TRBV19; unclear D gene. Deletions cut 5 bases from V and 4 bases from J, with 11 bases between. Germline V CDR1 and CDR2: LNHDA, SQIVND (reference sequence). The CDR3 loop spans 13 amino acids. The CDR3 loop is CASSYTSGTEAFF. CDR3 nucleotides: TGTGCCAGTAGTTACACTTCGGGCACTGAAGCTTTCTTT.

The chain carries TRBV9 and TRBJ1-1, with D tentatively TRBD1 (6 bases). V lost 3 bases and J 3 bases, leaving 18 bases between the germline ends. This CDR3 contains 16 residues. Germline CDR1 reads SGDLS; CDR2 reads YYNGEE. The DNA of the CDR3 is TGTGCCAGCAGCGCTGAAACAGGGCCTTGGGACACTGAAGCTTTCTTT. This translates into CASSAETGPWDTEAFF. The full variable domain, with the rest looked up from reference TRBV9 and TRBJ1-1, is DSGVTQTPKHLITATGQRVTLRCSPRSGDLSVYWYQQSLDQGLQFLIQYYNGEERAKGNILERFSAQQFPDLHSELNLSSLELGDSALYFCASSAETGPWDTEAFFGQGTRLTVV.

The gene calls are TRBV7-8 and TRBJ1-1, with D tentatively TRBD1 (6 bases). Germline V gene data show CDR1 as SGHVS and CDR2 as FQNEAQ. The CDR3 runs to 11 residues. V was pared by 7 bases and J by 5 bases, with 8 bases between. Here the CDR3 DNA reads TGTGCCAGCATAAGGGGGACTGAAGCTTTCTTT. It is translated as CASIRGTEAFF.

The chain has TRBV28 and TRBJ1-1; a weak D match, TRBD1 (6 bases). CDR1 and CDR2 (germline): MDHEN, SYDVKM. The length of the CDR3 is 14 residues. Trimming shortened V by 4 bases and J by 4 bases, and 13 bases separated the two germline ends. CDR3 nucleotides: TGTGCCAGCAGTTCCAGGGGAGGGGGCACTGAAGCTTTCTTT. Protein sequence: CASSSRGGGTEAFF.

The chain combines TRBV28 with TRBJ1-4; 8 nucleotides line up with TRBD1. With V trimmed by 5 bases and J by 5 bases, 16 bases remained unmatched. CDR1 MDHEN and CDR2 SYDVKM come from the germline V gene. CDR3 length: 18 residues. Here the CDR3 reads CASSTRTGQVLWNEKLFF. The CDR3 nucleotides are TGTGCCAGCAGTACCCGTACGGGACAGGTACTTTGGAATGAAAAACTGTTTTTT.

The rearrangement joins TRBV4-3 to TRBJ2-1, with no clear D. This CDR3 is 15 amino acids long. With 0 bases removed from V and 7 bases from J, the gap between germline ends came to 13 bases. Germline CDR1 reads LGHNA; CDR2 reads YSLEER. The CDR3 protein is CASSQDGNRLNEQFF. The CDR3 region has the DNA TGCGCCAGCAGCCAAGATGGTAACCGACTGAATGAGCAGTTCTTC.

The chain joins TRBV15 to TRBJ2-1; D is unresolved. The germline V gene has CDR1 LNHNV and CDR2 YYDKDF (reference sequence). The germline V and J ends were trimmed by 1 base and 6 bases, with 19 bases remaining between them. CDR3 length: 17 amino acids. The DNA of the CDR3 is TGTGCCACCAGCAGAGGGGCGCGCGTGGGCTGGGTCAATGAGCAGTTCTTC. Amino acid sequence: CATSRGARVGWVNEQFF.

Only a few counts were recorded for this clone. The J gene is TRBJ1-2, the V gene TRBV21-1. TRBV21-1 is a listed pseudogene. The CDR3 contains 15 residues. CDR3 sequence reads: CASSKELATNYGYTF. Here the CDR3 DNA reads TGTGCCAGCAGCAAAGAGTTAGCCACTAACTATGGCTACACCTTC.

This rearrangement joins TRBV5-6 to TRBJ2-7; D gene unclear. In germline, CDR1 is SGHDT, CDR2 YYEEEE. CDR3 length equals 12 residues. The V end was cut by 0 bases, the J end by 6 bases, with 7 bases between. CDR3 sequence: CASSLARSEQYF. In DNA, the CDR3 is TGTGCCAGCAGCTTGGCTCGGTCCGAGCAGTACTTC.

This clone came up once. The chain has TRBV7-9 and TRBJ2-7; D is possibly TRBD2 (5 bases). V was shortened by 0 bases and J by 2 bases, with 11 bases between the two germline ends. This CDR3 is built from 15 residues. CDR1 is SEHNR and CDR2 is FQNEAQ in the germline V gene (reference sequence). CDR3 in DNA: TGTGCCAGCAGCTTAGCGGGAGCGGCGGCCTACGAGCAGTACTTC. Protein sequence: CASSLAGAAAYEQYF.

The genes are TRBV7-3 and TRBJ2-1; no firm D call. CDR3 size: 15 residues. CDR1 is SGHTA, CDR2 FQGTGA, per germline. Trimming left V 2 bases short and J 0 bases short, with 8 bases between. The CDR3 spells CASSLSPSSYNEQFF. CDR3 in DNA: TGTGCCAGCAGCTTATCGCCGAGCTCCTACAATGAGCAGTTCTTC.

In its sample, this clone was seen once. The chain combines TRBV30 with TRBJ1-5; D may be TRBD1 (5 bases). The germline gives CDR1 GTSNPN, CDR2 SVGIG (reference sequence). The CDR3 is 14 amino acids. V lost 0 bases and J lost 0, with 6 bases in between. CDR3 amino acids: CAWSVDSSNQPQHF. As DNA, the CDR3 is TGTGCCTGGAGTGTAGACAGTAGCAATCAGCCCCAGCATTTT.

The V call is TRBV11-3, the J call TRBJ1-1, with D possibly matching TRBD1 (5 bases). Trimming cost V 5 bases and J 5 bases, with 15 bases left between them. The CDR3 sequence is 14 residues long. The germline V gene has CDR1 SGHNT and CDR2 YENEEA. CDR3 residues: CASSTPGIGTEAFF. CDR3 bases: TGTGCCAGCAGCACTCCAGGGATAGGAACTGAAGCTTTCTTT.

The J gene is TRBJ2-7, the V gene TRBV6-5; D is undetermined. The CDR3 is 15 amino acids. The V gene lost 2 bases and the J gene lost 0 bases, with 11 bases spanning the gap. Germline CDR1 MNHEY, CDR2 SVGAGI. The CDR3 DNA reads as TGTGCCAGCAGTTACGCCGACTCGAGCTCCTACGAGCAGTACTTC. Residues: CASSYADSSSYEQYF.

This clone has a handful of counts. The chain couples TRBV19 to TRBJ2-7; TRBD2 matches 10 bases. V was clipped by 5 bases and J by 5 bases; unmatched bases: 6. Germline CDR1 LNHDA, CDR2 SQIVND (reference sequence). This CDR3 comprises 14 residues. CDR3 amino acids: CASSFGLAGDEQYF. The CDR3 nucleotides read TGTGCCAGTAGTTTCGGTCTAGCGGGAGACGAGCAGTACTTC.

This chain connects TRBV27 to TRBJ1-5; unclear D gene. V lost 5 bases to trimming and J lost 0 bases, with 8 bases between them. This CDR3 has 14 residues. Germline V gene sequence: CDR1 MNHEY, CDR2 SMNVEV (reference sequence). CDR3 DNA sequence: TGTGCCAGCAGTCCCGGGTTTAGCAATCAGCCCCAGCATTTT. Translation gives CASSPGFSNQPQHF.

The chain recombines TRBV10-3 with TRBJ2-5, with 7 bases aligning to TRBD1. The junction had 5 bases not matched to a gene; V was cut back by 6 bases and J by 4 bases. This CDR3 has 13 amino acids. The germline V gene encodes CDR1 ENHRY and CDR2 SYGVKD. The CDR3 here is CAIREGQLETQYF. The DNA of the CDR3 is TGTGCCATCAGAGAGGGACAGTTAGAGACCCAGTACTTC.

This sequence joins TRBV5-1 and TRBJ2-5, with 9 bases lining up with TRBD2. Germline assignment: CDR1 SGHRS and CDR2 YFSETQ. This CDR3 spans 13 amino acids. With 9 bases clipped from V and 12 bases from J, the junction kept 15 bases outside the gene matches. The CDR3 region has the DNA TGCGCCACCTGGGAGGGTAGCGGGAGCCAAAAGTACTTC. Translating it yields CATWEGSGSQKYF.

The V gene is TRBV7-9, the J gene TRBJ2-1; the D is unclear. The V gene's germline CDR1 is SEHNR and CDR2 FQNEAQ (reference sequence). The V end lost 1 base, the J end lost 4 bases, and 11 bases lay between the germline ends. The CDR3 is 15 residues long. In DNA, the CDR3 is TGTGCCAGCAGCTTAGTAGAGGCAATTTACAATGAGCAGTTCTTC. Protein sequence: CASSLVEAIYNEQFF.

The chain links TRBV27 to TRBJ2-7; 12 bases agree with TRBD1. Germline assignment: CDR1 MNHEY and CDR2 SMNVEV (reference sequence). Trimming took 5 bases from V and 3 from J; bases not matched to a gene: 8. The CDR3 runs 16 residues. The CDR3 region has the DNA TGTGCCAGCAGTCTAGGGACAGGGGGCTCATTCTACGAGCAGTACTTC. Translated, it gives CASSLGTGGSFYEQYF.

The rearrangement joins TRBV30 to TRBJ2-1, with D perhaps TRBD2 (6 bases). Trimming took off 7 bases at V and 3 bases at J, with 13 bases between the two ends. Germline V gene data show CDR1 as GTSNPN and CDR2 as SVGIG (reference sequence). This CDR3 is 13 amino acids long. CDR3 protein: CALLSGFYNEQFF. CDR3 bases: TGTGCCTTACTTAGCGGATTCTACAATGAGCAGTTCTTC.

This rearrangement joins TRBV7-6 to TRBJ2-7, with a tentative D call TRBD1 (5 bases). Germline V gene sequence: CDR1 SGHVS, CDR2 FNYEAQ. V lost 4 bases to trimming and J lost 5 bases, with 15 bases between them. This CDR3 has 14 amino acids. As DNA, the CDR3 is TGTGCCAGCAGCTCCAATCCAGGGTACGACGAGCAGTACTTC. Its translation: CASSSNPGYDEQYF.

This clone has a handful of counts. The rearrangement links TRBV27 to TRBJ1-1, with 9 positions matching TRBD1. Germline CDR1 and CDR2: MNHEY and SMNVEV (reference sequence). CDR3 length equals 14 residues. V trimming: 5 bases; J trimming: 11 bases; junction bases outside the gene matches: 12. CDR3 residues: CASSPWTGATSAFF. The CDR3 DNA sequence: TGTGCCAGCAGTCCCTGGACAGGGGCTACTTCCGCTTTCTTT.

The chain links TRBV4-2 to TRBJ2-3; D is possibly TRBD2 (5 bases). There are 16 residues in the CDR3. CDR1 is LGHNA and CDR2 is YNFKEQ in the germline V gene. V lost 1 base to trimming and J lost 0 bases, with 11 bases between them. CDR3 nucleotides: TGTGCCAGCAGCCAAGTACTCAGGACTAGCACAGATACGCAGTATTTT. Translated, it gives CASSQVLRTSTDTQYF.

The chain couples TRBV4-2 to TRBJ2-1, with TRBD2 identical over 8 bases. Germline-derived CDR1 and CDR2 are LGHNA and YNFKEQ. The J segment lost 7 bases and the V segment lost 0 bases, leaving 8 bases of the junction unmatched. The CDR3 consists of 16 residues. The CDR3 region is CASSQDPPGGPNEQFF. CDR3 bases: TGTGCCAGCAGCCAAGATCCGCCGGGAGGGCCGAATGAGCAGTTCTTC.

The J gene is TRBJ2-2, the V gene TRBV7-9; 9 nucleotides match TRBD2. The trim removed 5 bases at V and 1 base at J, leaving 5 bases unmatched. Germline CDR1 SEHNR, CDR2 FQNEAQ (reference sequence). The CDR3 consists of 16 residues. The CDR3 bases are TGTGCCAGCAGCCAGGAGACTAGCGGGAACACCGGGGAGCTGTTTTTT. It translates to CASSQETSGNTGELFF.